A single sample is the source of the 20 T cell receptor beta chains below, sequenced in a study of shared clonotypes between healthy human individuals. Method: immunoSEQ multiplex PCR; TCRdb's copy keeps in-frame clones and lacks some. The repertoire holds over a million clones, with 97% to 99% as singletons. Input material: naive CD4+ T cells sorted from blood. Described subset: CD45RA+ positively selected. These receptors all stem from a man aged 30-40 years in good health.

This clone was detected once. The identical CDR3 is also encoded by other nucleotide sequences in the sample. This rearrangement joins TRBV6-5 to TRBJ1-2; TRBD1 matches at 7 bases. The CDR3 has 13 residues. The germline gives CDR1 MNHEY, CDR2 SVGAGI. V shed 8 bases, J shed 3 bases, and the junction held 6 bases outside the gene matches. Written as DNA, the CDR3 is TGTGCCAGCTCAAGACAGGGTGACTATGGCTACACCTTC. Protein: CASSRQGDYGYTF.

This sequence joins TRBV4-3 and TRBJ2-2; D is unresolved. Trimming shortened V by 0 bases and J by 4 bases, and 18 bases separated the two germline ends. CDR1 and CDR2 (germline): LGHNA, YSLEER. This CDR3 contains 18 residues. The CDR3 protein is CASSQDPKFRFPTGELFF. In DNA, the CDR3 is TGCGCCAGCAGCCAAGATCCAAAATTCAGGTTCCCCACCGGGGAGCTGTTTTTT.

V usage is TRBV30 and J usage is TRBJ1-1, with D perhaps matching TRBD1 (5 bases). The length of the CDR3 is 14 residues. Germline CDR1 reads GTSNPN; CDR2 reads SVGIG (reference sequence). Trimming stripped 4 bases from V and 0 bases from J, with 12 bases between. The CDR3 coding sequence is TGTGCCTGGAATGCAGGGTTGGTGAACACTGAAGCTTTCTTT. Translating it yields CAWNAGLVNTEAFF.

The chain recombines TRBV18 with TRBJ2-7; TRBD1 agrees at 8 bases. J gave up 2 bases and V 2 bases, and 5 bases lay outside the gene matches. Per the germline V gene, CDR1 is KGHSH and CDR2 is LQKENI. This CDR3 has 15 residues. The CDR3 loop reads CASSPMGQATYEQYF. In nucleotides, the CDR3 is TGTGCCAGCTCACCAATGGGACAGGCCACCTACGAGCAGTACTTC.

The rearrangement uses TRBV5-4 and TRBJ2-1; D uncertain. This CDR3 contains 15 residues. Trimming stripped 1 base from V and 2 bases from J, with 10 bases between. Germline CDR1 SGHNT, CDR2 YYREEE (reference sequence). The CDR3 region is CASSLSLLTYNEQFF. Here the CDR3 DNA reads TGTGCCAGCAGCTTGAGTTTACTAACCTACAATGAGCAGTTCTTC.

The chain uses TRBV5-4 and TRBJ1-5, with D unclear. CDR1 and CDR2 (germline): SGHNT, YYREEE (reference sequence). CDR3 length: 14 residues. Trimming pared 5 bases from V and 0 bases from J, leaving 9 bases between. CDR3 in DNA: TGTGCCAGCAGTATTCAAGGTAGCAATCAGCCCCAGCATTTT. Residues: CASSIQGSNQPQHF.

This chain joins TRBV5-6 and TRBJ2-1, with D possibly matching TRBD2 (5 bases). The CDR3 is 11 residues long. Deletions cut 2 bases from V and 9 bases from J, with 6 bases between. Germline-derived CDR1 and CDR2 are SGHDT and YYEEEE. The CDR3 nucleotides read TGTGCCAGCAGCTTAGGGAGTGAGCAGTTCTTC. Translating it yields CASSLGSEQFF.

The chain links TRBV30 to TRBJ2-7; 7 nucleotides line up with TRBD1. This CDR3 region has 15 residues. Germline CDR1 and CDR2: GTSNPN and SVGIG (reference sequence). V gave up 1 base and J gave up 2 bases; unmatched junction bases: 8. This chain's CDR3 is CAWSGSRTGAYEQYF. In nucleotides, the CDR3 is TGTGCCTGGAGTGGATCTCGGACAGGAGCCTACGAGCAGTACTTC.

The chain links TRBV20-1 to TRBJ1-3; unclear D gene. Deletions cut 4 bases from V and 3 bases from J, with 4 bases between. The CDR3 length is 11 residues. CDR1 is DFQATT, CDR2 SNEGSKA, per germline (reference sequence). CDR3 protein: CSAIIGNTIYF. The DNA for the CDR3 is TGCAGTGCTATAATTGGAAACACCATATATTTT.

V gene TRBV28 combines with J gene TRBJ1-1; no reliable D call. There are 13 residues in the CDR3. Trimming pared 2 bases from V and 0 bases from J, leaving 4 bases between. Per germline, CDR1 MDHEN and CDR2 SYDVKM. The CDR3 nucleotides are TGTGCCAGCAGTTTACTTATGAACACTGAAGCTTTCTTT. Its translation: CASSLLMNTEAFF.

The chain uses TRBV11-3 and TRBJ1-5; D is unclear. Trimming removed 3 bases at V and 6 bases at J, with 21 bases between. Per the germline V gene, CDR1 is SGHNT and CDR2 is YENEEA. The CDR3 runs to 17 residues. In DNA form, the CDR3 reads TGTGCCAGCAGCTTCGTGCGACGGGATGCGCGGGGTCAGCCCCAGCATTTT. This translates into CASSFVRRDARGQPQHF.

The rearrangement uses TRBV27 and TRBJ1-3, with 7 bases lining up with TRBD1. Trimming took 4 bases from V and 2 from J; bases not matched to a gene: 2. CDR1 and CDR2 (germline): MNHEY, SMNVEV (reference sequence). The CDR3 has 14 residues. The CDR3 DNA sequence: TGTGCCAGCAGTTACAGGGGCCCTGGAAACACCATATATTTT. Its protein product is CASSYRGPGNTIYF.

The chain employs TRBV6-5 and TRBJ1-1; possible D gene TRBD1, 6 bases. This CDR3 has 12 residues. Germline CDR1 MNHEY, CDR2 SVGAGI. Trimming removed 5 bases at V and 4 bases at J, with 8 bases between. The CDR3 bases are TGTGCCAGCAGTAGGGGGGCCACTGAAGCTTTCTTT. This codes for CASSRGATEAFF.

This clone was observed a single time. This sequence joins TRBV28 and TRBJ1-2; D perhaps matches TRBD1 (6 bases). The CDR3 sequence is 13 residues long. CDR1 is MDHEN and CDR2 is SYDVKM in the germline V gene. V lost 3 bases and J lost 7, with 12 bases in between. CDR3 coding DNA: TGTGCCAGCAGTTTCAGGGGTCATCTTGGCTACACCTTC. Its translation is CASSFRGHLGYTF.

This clone came up once. The gene calls are TRBV19 and TRBJ2-7, with D possibly TRBD1 on 6 matching bases. This CDR3 is 12 amino acids long. Per germline, CDR1 LNHDA and CDR2 SQIVND (reference sequence). Trimming took 8 bases from V and 1 from J, leaving 9 bases between them. The CDR3 nucleotides are TGTGCCAGTGCTGACAGGTCCTACGAGCAGTACTTC. It translates to CASADRSYEQYF.

The chain couples TRBV6-5 to TRBJ2-7, with a tentative D call TRBD1 (5 bases). V gave up 0 bases and J gave up 3 bases, with 12 bases separating them. There are 15 residues in the CDR3. In germline, CDR1 is MNHEY, CDR2 SVGAGI. CDR3 nucleotides: TGTGCCAGCAGTTACTCGGGGCCTTTGGGCTACGAGCAGTACTTC. The encoded protein is CASSYSGPLGYEQYF.

The chain joins TRBV7-2 to TRBJ1-2; the D is unclear. Trimming shortened V by 0 bases and J by 4 bases, and 12 bases separated the two germline ends. Per the germline V gene, CDR1 is SGHTA and CDR2 is FQGNSA. The CDR3 runs to 15 residues. The DNA for the CDR3 is TGTGCCAGCAGCTTAGCCCGTTCGGGGTTCTATGGCTACACCTTC. It translates to CASSLARSGFYGYTF. Full variable domain (outside the CDR3, taken from reference TRBV7-2 and TRBJ1-2): GAGVSQSPSNKVTEKGKDVELRCDPISGHTALYWYRQSLGQGLEFLIYFQGNSAPDKSGLPSDRFSAERTGGSVSTLTIQRTQQEDSAVYLCASSLARSGFYGYTFGSGTRLTVV.

The CDR3 coding sequence is TGTGCCAGCAGCTTGTTCGGGACAGGGAATGAAAAACTGTTTTTT. Its protein product is CASSLFGTGNEKLFF. The V and J genes are TRBV5-4 and TRBJ1-4, with TRBD1 matching 9 bases. Germline-derived CDR1 and CDR2 are SGHNT and YYREEE (reference sequence). V lost 1 base and J lost 5; bases outside the gene matches: 3. The CDR3 spans 15 residues.

This clone appeared a single time. This rearrangement joins TRBV5-1 to TRBJ2-2; TRBD1 agrees at 7 bases. Germline V lookup: CDR1 SGHRS, CDR2 YFSETQ. The V gene end was trimmed by 6 bases and the J gene end by 6 bases; junction bases not matched to a gene: 11. The CDR3 length is 15 residues. This CDR3 is CASNPTGTLAGELFF. CDR3 sequence (DNA): TGCGCCAGCAACCCGACAGGGACGCTGGCCGGGGAGCTGTTTTTT.

As concerns this clone: Sequence at one end of the junction differs from germline and may be a read error. The chain links TRBV5-1 to TRBJ1-4; D is possibly TRBD1 (5 bases). Germline CDR1 SGHRS, CDR2 YFSETQ. The CDR3 has 15 residues. CDR3 amino acids: CASSLGFQGLERLFF. The CDR3 nucleotides are TGCGCCAGCAGCTTGGGATTTCAGGGACTTGAAAGACTGTTTTTT.